The 4 T cell receptor beta chains reported below all come from one sample, sequenced in a study of T cell responses to AZD1222 COVID-19 vaccine. Assay used: immunoSEQ multiplex PCR; TCRdb lists only in-frame clones, some missing. The sample holds approximately 130,000 clones, around 89% seen once. The material sequenced was peripheral blood, taken on day 0 of MenACWY control vaccination. These receptors all come from an adult in good health.

The chain links TRBV7-9 to TRBJ1-5; D may be TRBD1 (5 bases). The germline V gene has CDR1 SEHNR and CDR2 FQNEAQ (reference sequence). The CDR3 runs to 14 residues. The V end lost 6 bases, the J end lost 2 bases, and 11 bases lay between the germline ends. CDR3 residues: CASSPPGGNQPQHF. The CDR3 region has the DNA TGTGCCAGCAGTCCGCCGGGGGGCAATCAGCCCCAGCATTTT.

J is TRBJ2-1 and V is TRBV24-1; D may be TRBD2 (7 bases). The CDR3 has 17 amino acids. Germline V lookup: CDR1 KGHDR, CDR2 SFDVKD. The V and J ends lost 1 base and 0 bases respectively, with 12 bases between them. CDR3 in DNA: TGTGCCACCAGTGATTTTGGCGGGGGCGGCTCCTACAATGAGCAGTTCTTC. This encodes CATSDFGGGGSYNEQFF.

The CDR3 is CASSFQTSGPYNEQFF. DNA for the CDR3: TGTGCCAGCAGTTTTCAGACTAGCGGACCCTACAATGAGCAGTTCTTC. The chain carries TRBV27 and TRBJ2-1, with TRBD2 matching over 9 bases. V shed 3 bases, J shed 2 bases, and the junction held 5 bases outside the gene matches. The germline V gene has CDR1 MNHEY and CDR2 SMNVEV (reference sequence). This CDR3 region has 16 residues.

The chain joins TRBV7-9 to TRBJ2-7, with D perhaps TRBD1 or TRBD2 (5 bases each). Germline-derived CDR1 and CDR2 are SEHNR and FQNEAQ (reference sequence). The V end was cut by 3 bases, the J end by 6 bases, with 9 bases between. This CDR3 has 12 amino acids. CDR3 sequence: CASSFQGPEQYF. In DNA, the CDR3 is TGTGCCAGCAGCTTCCAGGGACCCGAGCAGTACTTC.